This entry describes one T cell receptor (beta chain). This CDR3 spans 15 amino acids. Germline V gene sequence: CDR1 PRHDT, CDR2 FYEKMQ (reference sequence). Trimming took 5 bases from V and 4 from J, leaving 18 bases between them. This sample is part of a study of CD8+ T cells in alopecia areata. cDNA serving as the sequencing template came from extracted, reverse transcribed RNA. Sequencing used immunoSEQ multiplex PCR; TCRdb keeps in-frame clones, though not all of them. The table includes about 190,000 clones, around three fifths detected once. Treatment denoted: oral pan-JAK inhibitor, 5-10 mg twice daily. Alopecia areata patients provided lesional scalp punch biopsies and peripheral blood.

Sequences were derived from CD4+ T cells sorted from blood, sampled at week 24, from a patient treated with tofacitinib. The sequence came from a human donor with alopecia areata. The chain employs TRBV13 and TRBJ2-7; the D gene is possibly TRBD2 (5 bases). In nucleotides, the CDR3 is TGTGCCAGCAGCCCATATATCCAGCGGAATTACGAGCAGTACTTC. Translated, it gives CASSPYIQRNYEQYF. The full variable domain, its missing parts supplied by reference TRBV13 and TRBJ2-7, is AAGVIQSPRHLIKEKRETATLKCYPIPRHDTVYWYQQGPGQDPQFLISFYEKMQSDKGSIPDRFSAQQFSDYHSELNMSSLELGDSALYFCASSPYIQRNYEQYFGPGTRLTVT.